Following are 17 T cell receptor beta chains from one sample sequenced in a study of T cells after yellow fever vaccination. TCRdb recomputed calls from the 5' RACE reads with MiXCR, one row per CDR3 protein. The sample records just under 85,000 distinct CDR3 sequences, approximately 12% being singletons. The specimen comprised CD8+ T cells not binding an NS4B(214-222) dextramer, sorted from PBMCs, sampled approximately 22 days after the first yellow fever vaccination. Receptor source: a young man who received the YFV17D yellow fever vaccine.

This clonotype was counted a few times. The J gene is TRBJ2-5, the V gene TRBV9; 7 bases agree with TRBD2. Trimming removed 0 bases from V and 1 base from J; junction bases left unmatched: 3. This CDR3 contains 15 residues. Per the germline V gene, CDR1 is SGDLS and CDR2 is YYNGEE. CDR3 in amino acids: CASSVAGGFQETQYF. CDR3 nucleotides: TGTGCCAGCAGCGTAGCGGGGGGTTTCCAAGAGACCCAGTACTTC.

CDR3 loop: CASSRTSGYNEQFF. In DNA, the CDR3 is TGTGCCAGTAGTCGGACTAGCGGGTACAATGAGCAGTTCTTC. The V and J genes are TRBV19 and TRBJ2-1; TRBD2 matches 11 bases. The germline V gene has CDR1 LNHDA and CDR2 SQIVND (reference sequence). V was pared by 5 bases and J by 4 bases, with 1 base of the junction left unmatched. The CDR3 spans 14 residues.

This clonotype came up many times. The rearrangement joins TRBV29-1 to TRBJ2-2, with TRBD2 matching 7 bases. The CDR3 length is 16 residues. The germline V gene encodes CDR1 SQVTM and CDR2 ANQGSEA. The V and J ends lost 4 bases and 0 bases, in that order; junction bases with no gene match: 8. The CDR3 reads CSVVPRGNANTGELFF. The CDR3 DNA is TGCAGCGTTGTCCCGCGGGGGAACGCGAACACCGGGGAGCTGTTTTTT.

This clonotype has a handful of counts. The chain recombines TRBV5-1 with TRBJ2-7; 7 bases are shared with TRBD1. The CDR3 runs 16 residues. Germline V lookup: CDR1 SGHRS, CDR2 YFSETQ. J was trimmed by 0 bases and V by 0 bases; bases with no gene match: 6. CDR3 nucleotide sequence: TGCGCCAGCAGCTTGGCTACGGGACAGCTCTCCTACGAGCAGTACTTC. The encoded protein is CASSLATGQLSYEQYF.

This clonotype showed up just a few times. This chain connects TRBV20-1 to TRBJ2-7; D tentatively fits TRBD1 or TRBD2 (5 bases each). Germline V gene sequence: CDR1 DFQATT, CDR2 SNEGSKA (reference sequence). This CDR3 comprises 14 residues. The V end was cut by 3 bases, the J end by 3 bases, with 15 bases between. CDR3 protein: CSASSRDPYYEQYF. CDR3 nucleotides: TGCAGTGCTAGCTCCCGGGACCCTTACTACGAGCAGTACTTC.

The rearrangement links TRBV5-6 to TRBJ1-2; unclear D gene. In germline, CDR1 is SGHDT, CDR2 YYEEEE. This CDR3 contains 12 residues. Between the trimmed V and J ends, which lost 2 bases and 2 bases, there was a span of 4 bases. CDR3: CASSFPNYGYTF. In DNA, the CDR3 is TGTGCCAGCAGCTTTCCAAACTATGGCTACACCTTC.

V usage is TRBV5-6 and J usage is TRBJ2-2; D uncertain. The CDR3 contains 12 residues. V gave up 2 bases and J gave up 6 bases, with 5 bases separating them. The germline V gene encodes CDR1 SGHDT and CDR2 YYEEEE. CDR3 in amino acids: CASSFPAGELFF. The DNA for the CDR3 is TGTGCCAGCAGCTTCCCGGCCGGGGAGCTGTTTTTT. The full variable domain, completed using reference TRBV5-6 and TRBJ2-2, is DAGVTQSPTHLIKTRGQQVTLRCSPKSGHDTVSWYQQALGQGPQFIFQYYEEEERQRGNFPDRFSGHQFPNYSSELNVNALLLGDSALYLCASSFPAGELFFGEGSRLTVL.

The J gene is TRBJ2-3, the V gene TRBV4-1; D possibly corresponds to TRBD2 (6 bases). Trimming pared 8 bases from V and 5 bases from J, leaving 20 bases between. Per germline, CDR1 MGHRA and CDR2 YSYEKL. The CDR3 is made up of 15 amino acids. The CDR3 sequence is CASGLGRGDGDTQYF. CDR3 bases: TGCGCCAGCGGGCTGGGGCGGGGAGACGGAGATACGCAGTATTTT.

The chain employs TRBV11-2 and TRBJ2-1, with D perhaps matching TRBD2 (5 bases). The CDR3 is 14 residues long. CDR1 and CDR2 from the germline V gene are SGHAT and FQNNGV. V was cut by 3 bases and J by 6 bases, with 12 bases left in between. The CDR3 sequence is CASSLGGLRNEQFF. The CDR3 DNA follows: TGTGCCAGCAGCTTGGGCGGGCTCCGCAATGAGCAGTTCTTC.

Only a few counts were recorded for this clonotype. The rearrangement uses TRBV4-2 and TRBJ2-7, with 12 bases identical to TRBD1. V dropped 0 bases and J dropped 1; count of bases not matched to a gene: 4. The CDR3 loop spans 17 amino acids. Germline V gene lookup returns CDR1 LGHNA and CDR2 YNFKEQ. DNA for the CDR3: TGTGCCAGCAGCCAAGATCGGGACAGGGGGCGATCCTACGAGCAGTACGTC. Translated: CASSQDRDRGRSYEQYV.

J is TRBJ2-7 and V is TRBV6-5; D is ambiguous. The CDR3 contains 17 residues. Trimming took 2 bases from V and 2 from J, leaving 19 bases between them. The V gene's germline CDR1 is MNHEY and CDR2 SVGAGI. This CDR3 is CASSYHSWGRNPYEQYF. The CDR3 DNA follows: TGTGCCAGCAGTTACCACTCATGGGGTAGGAATCCCTACGAGCAGTACTTC.

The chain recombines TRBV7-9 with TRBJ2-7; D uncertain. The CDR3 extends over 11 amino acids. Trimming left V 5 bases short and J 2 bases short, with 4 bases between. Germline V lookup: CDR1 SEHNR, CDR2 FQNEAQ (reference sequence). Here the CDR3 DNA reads TGTGCCAGCAGCGGGACCTACGAGCAGTACTTC. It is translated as CASSGTYEQYF.

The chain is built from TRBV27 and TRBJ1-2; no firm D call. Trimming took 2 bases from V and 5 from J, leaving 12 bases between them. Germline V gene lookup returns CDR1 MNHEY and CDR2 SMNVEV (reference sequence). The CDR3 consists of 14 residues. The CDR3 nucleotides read TGTGCCAGCAGTTTAAAGGCCATCAATTATGGCTACACCTTC. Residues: CASSLKAINYGYTF.

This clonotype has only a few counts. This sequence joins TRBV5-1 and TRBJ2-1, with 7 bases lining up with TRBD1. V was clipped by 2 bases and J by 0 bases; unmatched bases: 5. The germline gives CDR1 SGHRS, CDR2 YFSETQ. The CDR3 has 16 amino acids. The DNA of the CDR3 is TGCGCCAGCAGCTTCCGGACAGGTAGCTCCTACAATGAGCAGTTCTTC. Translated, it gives CASSFRTGSSYNEQFF.

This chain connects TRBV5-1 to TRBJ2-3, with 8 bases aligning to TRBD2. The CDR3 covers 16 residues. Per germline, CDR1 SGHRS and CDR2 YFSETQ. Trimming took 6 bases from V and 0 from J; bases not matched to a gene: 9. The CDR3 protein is CASTILLAASTDTQYF. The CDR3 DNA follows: TGCGCCAGCACCATCCTACTAGCGGCTAGCACAGATACGCAGTATTTT.

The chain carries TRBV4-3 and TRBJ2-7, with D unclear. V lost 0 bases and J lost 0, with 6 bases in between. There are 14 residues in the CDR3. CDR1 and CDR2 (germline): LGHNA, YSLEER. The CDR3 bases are TGCGCCAGCAGCCAAGATGACGGCTCCTACGAGCAGTACTTC. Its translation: CASSQDDGSYEQYF.

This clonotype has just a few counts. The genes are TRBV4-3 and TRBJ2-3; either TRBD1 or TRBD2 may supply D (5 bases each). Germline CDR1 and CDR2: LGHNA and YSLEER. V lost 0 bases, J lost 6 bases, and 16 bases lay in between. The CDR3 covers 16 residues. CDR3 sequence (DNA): TGCGCCAGCAGCCAAGAAGGCAGGGAGTCATGGGATACGCAGTATTTT. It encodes CASSQEGRESWDTQYF.